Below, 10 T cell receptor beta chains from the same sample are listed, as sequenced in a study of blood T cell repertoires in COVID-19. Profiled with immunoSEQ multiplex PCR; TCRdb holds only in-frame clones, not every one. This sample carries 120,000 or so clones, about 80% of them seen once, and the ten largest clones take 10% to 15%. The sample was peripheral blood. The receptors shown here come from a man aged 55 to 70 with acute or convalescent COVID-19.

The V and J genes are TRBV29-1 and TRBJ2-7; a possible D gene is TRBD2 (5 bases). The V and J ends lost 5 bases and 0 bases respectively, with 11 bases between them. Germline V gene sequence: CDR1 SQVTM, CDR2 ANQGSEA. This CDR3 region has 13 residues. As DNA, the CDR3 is TGCAGCGTTCAAGTAGGGAGCTCCTACGAGCAGTACTTC. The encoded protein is CSVQVGSSYEQYF.

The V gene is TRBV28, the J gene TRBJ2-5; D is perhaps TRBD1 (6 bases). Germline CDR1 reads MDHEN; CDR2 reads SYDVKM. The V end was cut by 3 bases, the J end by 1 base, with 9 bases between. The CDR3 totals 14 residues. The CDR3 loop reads CASSLVGAQETQYF. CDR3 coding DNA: TGTGCCAGCAGTTTGGTGGGGGCCCAAGAGACCCAGTACTTC.

CDR3 nucleotides: TGTGCCAGCAGCCGACCGGGAGCGGGCACAGATACGCAGTATTTT. Encoded protein: CASSRPGAGTDTQYF. The chain combines TRBV7-9 with TRBJ2-3; TRBD2 is a possible D gene (6 bases). CDR3 length: 15 amino acids. Germline CDR1 reads SEHNR; CDR2 reads FQNEAQ (reference sequence). V was shortened by 5 bases and J by 1 base, with 13 bases between the two germline ends. The complete variable domain, with remaining parts taken from reference TRBV7-9 and TRBJ2-3, reads DTGVSQNPRHKITKRGQNVTFRCDPISEHNRLYWYRQTLGQGPEFLTYFQNEAQLEKSRLLSDRFSAERPKGSFSTLEIQRTEQGDSAMYLCASSRPGAGTDTQYFGPGTRLTVL.

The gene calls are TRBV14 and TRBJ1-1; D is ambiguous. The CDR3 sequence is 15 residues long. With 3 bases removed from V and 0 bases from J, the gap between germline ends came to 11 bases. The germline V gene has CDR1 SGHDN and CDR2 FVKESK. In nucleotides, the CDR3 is TGTGCCAGCAGCCAGACTGTCAGCGTGAACACTGAAGCTTTCTTT. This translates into CASSQTVSVNTEAFF.

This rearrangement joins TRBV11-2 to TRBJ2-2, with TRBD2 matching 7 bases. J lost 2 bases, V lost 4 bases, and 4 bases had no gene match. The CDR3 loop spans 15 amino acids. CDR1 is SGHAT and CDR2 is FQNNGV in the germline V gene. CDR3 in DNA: TGTGCCAGCAGCTACCGGGACTATAACACCGGGGAGCTGTTTTTT. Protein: CASSYRDYNTGELFF. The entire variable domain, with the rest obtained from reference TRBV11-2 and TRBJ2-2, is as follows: EAGVAQSPRYKIIEKRQSVAFWCNPISGHATLYWYQQILGQGPKLLIQFQNNGVVDDSQLPKDRFSAERLKGVDSTLKIQPAKLEDSAVYLCASSYRDYNTGELFFGEGSRLTVL.

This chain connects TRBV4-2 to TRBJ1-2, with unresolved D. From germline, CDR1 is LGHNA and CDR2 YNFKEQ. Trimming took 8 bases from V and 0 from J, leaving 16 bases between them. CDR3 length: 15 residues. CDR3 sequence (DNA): TGTGCCAGCGCCCCTGAGGGCAGAGCTAACTATGGCTACACCTTC. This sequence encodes CASAPEGRANYGYTF.

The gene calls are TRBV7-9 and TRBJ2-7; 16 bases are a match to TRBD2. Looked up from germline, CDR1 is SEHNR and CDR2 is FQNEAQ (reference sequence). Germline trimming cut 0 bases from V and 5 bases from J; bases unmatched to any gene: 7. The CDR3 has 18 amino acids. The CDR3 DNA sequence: TGTGCCAGCAGCTTAGCGTGGGGACTAGCGGGAGGGGGCCACGAGCAGTACTTC. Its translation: CASSLAWGLAGGGHEQYF.

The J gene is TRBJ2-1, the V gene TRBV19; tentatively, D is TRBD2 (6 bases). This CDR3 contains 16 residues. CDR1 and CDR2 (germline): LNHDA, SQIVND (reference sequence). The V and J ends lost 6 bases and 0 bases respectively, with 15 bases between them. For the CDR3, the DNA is TGTGCCAGTAGCGGACTATCATCAAGCTCCTACAATGAGCAGTTCTTC. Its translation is CASSGLSSSSYNEQFF.

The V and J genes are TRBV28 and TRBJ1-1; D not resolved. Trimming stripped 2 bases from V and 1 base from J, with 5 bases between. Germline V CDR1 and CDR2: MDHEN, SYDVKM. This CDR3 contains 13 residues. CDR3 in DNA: TGTGCCAGCAGTTTACCGGGGAACACTGAAGCTTTCTTT. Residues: CASSLPGNTEAFF.

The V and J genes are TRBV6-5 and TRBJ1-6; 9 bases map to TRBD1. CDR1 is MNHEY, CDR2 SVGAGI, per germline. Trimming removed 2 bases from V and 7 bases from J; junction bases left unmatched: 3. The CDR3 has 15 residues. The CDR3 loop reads CASSYGQGWNSPLHF. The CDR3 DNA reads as TGTGCCAGCAGTTACGGACAGGGGTGGAATTCACCCCTCCACTTT.